A single sample gave rise to the 30 T cell receptor beta chains below, sequenced in a study of CD8+ T cells in alopecia areata. Treatment meaning: oral pan-JAK inhibitor, 5-10 mg twice daily. RNA was isolated and reverse transcribed to cDNA, the sequencing template. This table comes from immunoSEQ multiplex PCR, and its TCRdb copy is limited to in-frame clones, with some not included. The profile shows roughly 200,000 clones, approximately 47% of them singletons. The sequences come from CD4+ T cells sorted from blood, collected around week 36, from a patient treated with tofacitinib. The receptor source for this set is a human donor with alopecia areata.

The chain links TRBV27 to TRBJ2-3; D is unresolved. The V gene lost 5 bases and the J gene lost 0 bases, with 6 bases spanning the gap. The CDR3 totals 13 residues. Germline values: CDR1 MNHEY, CDR2 SMNVEV (reference sequence). DNA for the CDR3: TGTGCCAGCAGTCACGATAGCACAGATACGCAGTATTTT. As protein: CASSHDSTDTQYF.

This clone was observed a few times. This CDR3 is CASTPGQGLYEQYF. CDR3 nucleotides: TGTGCCAGCACCCCGGGACAGGGACTCTACGAGCAGTACTTC. This chain uses TRBV6-6 with TRBJ2-7, with 9 bases aligning to TRBD1. This CDR3 spans 14 amino acids. Germline CDR1 and CDR2: MNHNY and SVGAGI (reference sequence). Trimming cost V 7 bases and J 3 bases; bases outside gene matches: 7.

A few counts support this clone. The chain recombines TRBV4-1 with TRBJ2-1; 11 bases fit TRBD2. Losses at the gene ends were 6 bases for V and 3 bases for J; bases not matched to a gene: 4. CDR3 size: 15 residues. Germline CDR1 reads MGHRA; CDR2 reads YSYEKL. This chain's CDR3 is CASRQGLADYNEQFF. CDR3 DNA sequence: TGCGCCAGCAGACAGGGACTAGCGGACTACAATGAGCAGTTCTTC.

The V call is TRBV5-1, the J call TRBJ2-5; perhaps TRBD2 as D (6 bases). V dropped 1 base and J dropped 7 bases, with 20 bases sitting between them. This CDR3 region has 16 residues. Germline V gene lookup returns CDR1 SGHRS and CDR2 YFSETQ. CDR3 sequence (DNA): TGCGCCAGCAGCTTGCCCGGCAGCGGAGGGCAGGGGACCCAGTACTTC. Translated: CASSLPGSGGQGTQYF.

The chain employs TRBV18 and TRBJ2-2; either TRBD1 or TRBD2 may supply D (6 bases each). The germline CDR1 and CDR2 sequences are KGHSH and LQKENI. The CDR3 contains 16 residues. With 3 bases removed from V and 4 bases from J, the gap between germline ends came to 15 bases. CDR3 in DNA: TGTGCCAGCTCACCTGGCGGGACACCTAGCACCGGGGAGCTGTTTTTT. Translating it yields CASSPGGTPSTGELFF.

J is TRBJ2-2 and V is TRBV4-2, with D tentatively TRBD1 (6 bases). The CDR3 loop spans 14 amino acids. Trimming took off 5 bases at V and 7 bases at J, with 14 bases between the two ends. CDR1 LGHNA and CDR2 YNFKEQ come from the germline V gene. CDR3 nucleotides: TGTGCCAGCAGCGCACAAAACAGGGACGGGGAGCTGTTTTTT. Translation: CASSAQNRDGELFF.

This chain links TRBV30 with TRBJ2-7, with unresolved D. The germline V gene encodes CDR1 GTSNPN and CDR2 SVGIG (reference sequence). V gave up 0 bases and J gave up 5 bases, with 8 bases separating them. This CDR3 has 12 amino acids. CDR3 DNA sequence: TGTGCCTGGAGTGTATGGGGTAACGAGCAGTACTTC. Translation gives CAWSVWGNEQYF. Together with reference TRBV30 and TRBJ2-7, the CDR3 gives the full variable domain: SQTIHQWPATLVQPVGSPLSLECTVEGTSNPNLYWYRQAAGRGLQLLFYSVGIGQISSEVPQNLSASRPQDRQFILSSKKLLLSDSGFYLCAWSVWGNEQYFGPGTRLTVT.

The CDR3 region has the DNA TGTGCCACAGACAGGGATACCTACGAGCAGTACTTC. Translating gives CATDRDTYEQYF. The V gene is TRBV6-1, the J gene TRBJ2-7; 7 positions match TRBD1. The CDR3 is 12 amino acids. Per germline, CDR1 MNHNS and CDR2 SASEGT. The V gene end was trimmed by 10 bases and the J gene end by 2 bases; junction bases not matched to a gene: 5.

This chain's CDR3 is CASSPDETQYF. For the CDR3, the DNA is TGTGCCAGCTCACCTGATGAGACCCAGTACTTC. The chain couples TRBV18 to TRBJ2-5; D remains ambiguous. This CDR3 contains 11 residues. Germline assignment: CDR1 KGHSH and CDR2 LQKENI. Between the trimmed V and J ends, which lost 3 bases and 5 bases, there was a span of 4 bases.

The V call is TRBV10-3, the J call TRBJ2-1, with 9 nucleotides matching TRBD1. V lost 5 bases to trimming and J lost 9 bases; unmatched junction nucleotides: 11. Germline CDR1 reads ENHRY; CDR2 reads SYGVKD. The CDR3 consists of 15 residues. Here the CDR3 DNA reads TGTGCCATCAGTTGGGGACAGGGCAATGGCATTGAGCAGTTCTTC. Residues: CAISWGQGNGIEQFF.

This clone has at least ten counts. The V call is TRBV18, the J call TRBJ1-1; TRBD1 aligns across 9 bases. CDR1 KGHSH and CDR2 LQKENI come from the germline V gene. This CDR3 spans 15 amino acids. V was clipped by 3 bases and J by 3 bases; unmatched bases: 5. The CDR3 DNA is TGTGCCAGCTCACCGACAGGGGGTTCGGACACTGAAGCTTTCTTT. It specifies CASSPTGGSDTEAFF.

The V call is TRBV18, the J call TRBJ1-5, with a weak D call TRBD1 (5 bases). From germline, CDR1 is KGHSH and CDR2 LQKENI. Trimming pared 3 bases from V and 7 bases from J, leaving 13 bases between. This CDR3 is 14 amino acids long. DNA for the CDR3: TGTGCCAGCTCACCGGGGACTTTGGGCCAGCCCCAGCATTTT. Translation gives CASSPGTLGQPQHF.

This rearrangement joins TRBV20-1 to TRBJ2-1; weak D call: TRBD2 (5 bases). Germline V gives CDR1 DFQATT, CDR2 SNEGSKA (reference sequence). The CDR3 runs 11 residues. V lost 2 bases to trimming and J lost 9 bases, with 8 bases between them. The chain's CDR3 is CSARPGVEQFF. CDR3 in DNA: TGCAGTGCTAGACCCGGGGTTGAGCAGTTCTTC.

The gene calls are TRBV27 and TRBJ2-5; TRBD2 agrees at 8 bases. Germline CDR1 reads MNHEY; CDR2 reads SMNVEV (reference sequence). The CDR3 is 16 amino acids. V trimming: 5 bases; J trimming: 5 bases; junction bases outside the gene matches: 13. The CDR3 here is CASSTAGGELVETQYF. The CDR3 nucleotides are TGTGCCAGCAGTACTGCGGGAGGCGAATTGGTTGAGACCCAGTACTTC.

This clone occurred a few times. The chain joins TRBV7-2 to TRBJ2-1; D may be TRBD2 (5 bases). Trimming stripped 1 base from V and 3 bases from J, with 10 bases between. CDR3 length: 15 residues. The germline CDR1 and CDR2 sequences are SGHTA and FQGNSA. The CDR3 DNA is TGTGCCAGCAGCTTAGTTGTTAGCGTCTACAATGAGCAGTTCTTC. Protein product: CASSLVVSVYNEQFF. The whole variable domain, remainder taken from reference TRBV7-2 and TRBJ2-1, is GAGVSQSPSNKVTEKGKDVELRCDPISGHTALYWYRQSLGQGLEFLIYFQGNSAPDKSGLPSDRFSAERTGGSVSTLTIQRTQQEDSAVYLCASSLVVSVYNEQFFGPGTRLTVL.

This clone was seen ten or more times. The genes are TRBV7-2 and TRBJ2-7; 9 bases map to TRBD1. Germline lookup yields CDR1 SGHTA and CDR2 FQGNSA. This CDR3 has 16 amino acids. After removal of 4 bases from V and 2 bases from J, the junction contained 9 bases not matched to a gene. The CDR3 DNA reads as TGTGCCAGCAGCTCCAGACCGGGACAGGGCACCTACGAGCAGTACTTC. It codes for CASSSRPGQGTYEQYF.

This clone was counted between two and nine times. The chain employs TRBV9 and TRBJ1-2, with D perhaps TRBD1 (6 bases). V lost 4 bases to trimming and J lost 8 bases, with 12 bases between them. Germline V gene data show CDR1 as SGDLS and CDR2 as YYNGEE. The CDR3 runs 12 residues. The DNA for the CDR3 is TGTGCCAGCAGCCCCCGGGGGCAAGGCTACACCTTC. It specifies CASSPRGQGYTF.

Details on this clone: Other DNA sequences in the same sample also yield this CDR3. V and J are TRBV20-1 and TRBJ2-5; D is ambiguous. Germline lookup yields CDR1 DFQATT and CDR2 SNEGSKA (reference sequence). The CDR3 extends over 11 amino acids. Trimming took off 3 bases at V and 2 bases at J, with 4 bases between the two ends. For the CDR3, the DNA is TGCAGTGCTAGGGGTCAAGAGACCCAGTACTTC. Translating it yields CSARGQETQYF.

This rearrangement joins TRBV6-1 to TRBJ1-2; TRBD1 might be the D (6 bases). With 5 bases removed from V and 4 bases from J, the gap between germline ends came to 11 bases. This CDR3 is 13 amino acids long. Germline V gene sequence: CDR1 MNHNS, CDR2 SASEGT. The CDR3 sequence: CASSKGDSYGYTF. Written as DNA, the CDR3 is TGTGCCAGCAGTAAGGGGGATTCCTATGGCTACACCTTC.

The V gene is TRBV25-1, the J gene TRBJ1-1; 11 nucleotides line up with TRBD1. There are 15 residues in the CDR3. CDR1 is MGHDK and CDR2 is SYGVNS in the germline V gene. The V and J ends lost 6 bases and 4 bases, in that order; junction bases with no gene match: 7. CDR3 protein: CASRRPGTGGTEAFF. CDR3 sequence (DNA): TGTGCCAGCAGACGTCCCGGGACAGGGGGCACTGAAGCTTTCTTT. The full variable domain, its missing parts supplied by reference TRBV25-1 and TRBJ1-1, is EADIYQTPRYLVIGTGKKITLECSQTMGHDKMYWYQQDPGMELHLIHYSYGVNSTEKGDLSSESTVSRIRTEHFPLTLESARPSHTSQYLCASRRPGTGGTEAFFGQGTRLTVV.

The gene calls are TRBV29-1 and TRBJ2-7; no firm D call. This CDR3 contains 14 residues. The V end was cut by 7 bases, the J end by 2 bases, with 18 bases between. The germline gives CDR1 SQVTM, CDR2 ANQGSEA. In nucleotides, the CDR3 is TGCAGCGCAAGCTTAATGGGAATTACCTACGAGCAGTACTTC. It codes for CSASLMGITYEQYF.

There are a few counts of this clone. The gene calls are TRBV4-2 and TRBJ2-1; TRBD1 is a possible D gene (6 bases). This CDR3 is built from 17 residues. Trimming removed 0 bases from V and 4 bases from J, with 16 bases in between. The V gene's germline CDR1 is LGHNA and CDR2 YNFKEQ. The CDR3 spells CASSQDKRGTGYNEQFF. CDR3 coding DNA: TGTGCCAGCAGCCAAGATAAAAGGGGGACGGGTTACAATGAGCAGTTCTTC.

This clone was seen a few times. The rearrangement joins TRBV9 to TRBJ2-5, with D hard to call. The germline V gene has CDR1 SGDLS and CDR2 YYNGEE. The CDR3 has 13 amino acids. Between the trimmed V and J ends, which lost 3 bases and 5 bases, there was a span of 11 bases. The CDR3 DNA is TGTGCCAGCAGCGCCGCCACCTCGGAGACCCAGTACTTC. It translates to CASSAATSETQYF.

DNA of the CDR3: TGCGCCAGCAGCCAAGAAGTGATGACGGGGGAGCAGTTCTTC. Encoded protein: CASSQEVMTGEQFF. The chain uses TRBV4-1 and TRBJ2-1, with D maybe TRBD2 (5 bases). The CDR3 sequence is 14 residues long. Trimming stripped 0 bases from V and 10 bases from J, with 13 bases between. The germline V gene encodes CDR1 MGHRA and CDR2 YSYEKL.

Regarding this clone: One end of the junction is discordant with germline, which a read error may explain. The V and J genes are TRBV5-8 and TRBJ1-5; TRBD1 aligns across 7 bases. Germline V CDR1 and CDR2: SGHTS, YDEGEE. The CDR3 has 15 amino acids. CDR3 DNA sequence: TGTGCCAGTAGCTCCCGGACAGGTAGCAATCAGCCCCAGCATTTT. Translating gives CASSSRTGSNQPQHF.

This clone was counted a few times. The rearrangement joins TRBV25-1 to TRBJ1-2; TRBD1 matches at 8 bases. This CDR3 has 14 residues. Germline V gene lookup returns CDR1 MGHDK and CDR2 SYGVNS. The V segment lost 5 bases and the J segment 6 bases; nucleotides outside the gene matches: 8. The DNA for the CDR3 is TGTGCCAGCAGTTCAGGGGGCCGTGCACATGGCTACACCTTC. It codes for CASSSGGRAHGYTF.

This clone occurred a few times. The rearrangement joins TRBV29-1 to TRBJ2-7, with a tentative D call TRBD2 (6 bases). This CDR3 region has 12 residues. The V end lost 6 bases, the J end lost 4 bases, and 13 bases lay between the germline ends. The germline CDR1 and CDR2 sequences are SQVTM and ANQGSEA. CDR3 nucleotides: TGCAGCGTAGTACTAGCTCCTTACGAGCAGTACTTC. Its protein product is CSVVLAPYEQYF.

The chain employs TRBV6-5 and TRBJ2-1; D not certain. Trimming shortened V by 5 bases and J by 7 bases, and 12 bases separated the two germline ends. Germline assignment: CDR1 MNHEY and CDR2 SVGAGI. CDR3 length: 13 residues. The CDR3 spells CASSPPRGNEQFF. As DNA, the CDR3 is TGTGCCAGCAGTCCACCTCGCGGAAATGAGCAGTTCTTC.

The rearrangement links TRBV7-7 to TRBJ2-7; 7 bases are a match to TRBD1. The CDR3 extends over 13 amino acids. From germline, CDR1 is SSHAT and CDR2 FNYEAQ (reference sequence). V lost 3 bases, J lost 3 bases, and 2 bases stayed unmatched. The CDR3 is CASSLTGFYEQYF. For the CDR3, the DNA is TGTGCCAGCAGCTTGACAGGGTTCTACGAGCAGTACTTC.

J is TRBJ1-1 and V is TRBV6-5; D ambiguous. Germline V gene data show CDR1 as MNHEY and CDR2 as SVGAGI. The CDR3 is made up of 13 amino acids. The V gene lost 6 bases and the J gene lost 1 base, with 9 bases spanning the gap. CDR3 sequence: CASRVHRNTEAFF. The CDR3 DNA sequence: TGTGCCAGCAGGGTCCATCGGAACACTGAAGCTTTCTTT.